The entry below describes one T cell receptor (beta chain). Some clones are missing from TCRdb's copy, which holds only in-frame ones; the method was immunoSEQ multiplex PCR. The repertoire has about 270,000 clones, 85% of them found once; the top ten carry about an eighth. V was cut by 6 bases and J by 0 bases, with 8 bases left in between. The CDR3 extends over 13 amino acids. This entry comes from a study of blood T cell repertoires in COVID-19. Overall study context: Sites in the United States, Italy and Spain provided acute and convalescent COVID-19 samples. Sample material is recorded as cDNA or gDNA derived from T cells, B-cell-depleted T cells, or PBMCs.

The sequenced sample was peripheral blood. The chain links TRBV12-3 or TRBV12-4 to TRBJ1-1; D remains unclear. The source of this sequence is a human donor in a cohort sampled during active COVID-19. The CDR3 sequence: CASSTTVNTEAFF. The CDR3 nucleotides read TGTGCCAGCAGCACCACAGTGAACACTGAAGCTTTCTTT.